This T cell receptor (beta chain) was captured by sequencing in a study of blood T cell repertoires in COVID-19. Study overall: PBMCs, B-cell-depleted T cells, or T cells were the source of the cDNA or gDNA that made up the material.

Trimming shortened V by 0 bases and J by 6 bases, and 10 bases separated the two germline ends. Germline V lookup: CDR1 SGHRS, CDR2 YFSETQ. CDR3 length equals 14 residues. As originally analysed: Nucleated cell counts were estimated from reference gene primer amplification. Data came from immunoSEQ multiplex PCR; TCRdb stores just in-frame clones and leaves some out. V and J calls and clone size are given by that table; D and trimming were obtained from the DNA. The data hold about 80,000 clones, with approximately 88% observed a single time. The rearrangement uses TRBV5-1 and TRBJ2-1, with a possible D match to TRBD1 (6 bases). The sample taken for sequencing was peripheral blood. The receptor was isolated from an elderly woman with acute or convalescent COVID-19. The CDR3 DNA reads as TGCGCCAGCAGCTTGGATGTAGGGGGCAATGAGCAGTTCTTC. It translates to CASSLDVGGNEQFF.